This TCR beta chain was recovered during a study of neurological immune-mediated disorders. TCRdb re-called the 5' RACE reads with MiXCR, one entry per CDR3 protein. The repertoire consists of about 77,000 distinct CDR3 sequences, with 9.4% occurring once and the leading ten covering 1.7%. The CDR3 runs to 15 residues. CDR1 and CDR2 from the germline V gene are SNHLY and FYNNEI. Trimming stripped 5 bases from V and 2 bases from J, with 16 bases between. The chain combines TRBV2 with TRBJ2-7; D perhaps matches TRBD1 (8 bases). Sequencing was carried out using PBMCs. This TCR was sampled from a man aged 45 to 65 in good health. In DNA form, the CDR3 reads TGTGCCAGCAGTAGCGGGACAGGTCATACCTACGAGCAGTACTTC. Translation: CASSSGTGHTYEQYF.